These 2 T cell receptor beta chains share one sample of origin, sequenced in a study of cytomegalovirus exposure and HLA in healthy donors. This PCR relied on a set of 60 Vbeta primers and 13 Jbeta primers. Generated by immunoSEQ multiplex PCR, the TCRdb table keeps only in-frame clones and is missing some. This sample has roughly 200,000 clones, with more than 80% found just once. Sequencing was done on a sample of PBMCs. The receptors derive from a boy between 10 and 17 years old in good health and CMV-seronegative.

The chain is built from TRBV30 and TRBJ1-5; no clear D. Germline-derived CDR1 and CDR2 are GTSNPN and SVGIG (reference sequence). The CDR3 runs 14 residues. Trimming removed 5 bases at V and 0 bases at J, with 11 bases between. The CDR3 DNA follows: TGTGCCTGGGCGGCGGTTAATAGCAATCAGCCCCAGCATTTT. The encoded protein is CAWAAVNSNQPQHF.

Points on this clone: Other DNA sequences from this sample encode an identical CDR3 as well. CDR3 DNA: TGCAGCGTTGAAACCGGCACTGAAGCTTTCTTT. Translated: CSVETGTEAFF. This sequence joins TRBV29-1 and TRBJ1-1; D gene uncertain. The germline V and J ends were trimmed by 2 bases and 4 bases, with 5 bases remaining between them. The CDR3 has 11 residues. Germline V gene sequence: CDR1 SQVTM, CDR2 ANQGSEA.